Reported below is one T cell receptor beta chain. The antigen remains undetermined. This record belongs to a study of PD-1 blockade in mismatch repair-deficient tumors. Study at large: All were previously treated, progressing patients with approximately 12 mismatch repair-deficient cancer types. Overall study results and limits: Tumor-resident clones, often undetectable pretreatment in blood, expanded then contracted after pembrolizumab.

All patients were mismatch repair deficient, assessed by either PCR or immunohistochemistry. Profiled with immunoSEQ multiplex PCR; TCRdb holds only in-frame clones, not every one. The sample lists around 62,000 clones, around 73% occurring once. The receptor's source is an adult with mismatch repair-deficient cancer. Sequenced here: peripheral blood, sampled 2 weeks after starting pembrolizumab.

The CDR3 protein is CASSSPRAERGFVQYF. The CDR3 DNA follows: TGTGCCAGCAGTTCGCCCCGGGCGGAGCGGGGTTTTGTGCAGTACTTC. The chain carries TRBV27 and TRBJ2-7, with 7 bases aligning to TRBD2. This CDR3 contains 16 residues. Germline trimming cut 4 bases from V and 9 bases from J; bases unmatched to any gene: 18. Germline V gene lookup returns CDR1 MNHEY and CDR2 SMNVEV (reference sequence).